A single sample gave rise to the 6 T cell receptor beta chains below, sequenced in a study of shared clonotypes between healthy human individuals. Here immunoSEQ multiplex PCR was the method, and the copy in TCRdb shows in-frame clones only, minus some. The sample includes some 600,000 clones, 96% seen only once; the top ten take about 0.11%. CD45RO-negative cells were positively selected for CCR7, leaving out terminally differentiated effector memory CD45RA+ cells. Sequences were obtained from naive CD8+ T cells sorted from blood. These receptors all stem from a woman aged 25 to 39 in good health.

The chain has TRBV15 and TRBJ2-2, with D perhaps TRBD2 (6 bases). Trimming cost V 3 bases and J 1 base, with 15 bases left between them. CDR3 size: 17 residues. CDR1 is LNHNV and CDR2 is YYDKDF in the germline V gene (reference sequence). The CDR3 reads CATSSTRAGLNTGELFF. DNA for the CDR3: TGTGCCACCAGCAGCACAAGGGCGGGACTGAACACCGGGGAGCTGTTTTTT.

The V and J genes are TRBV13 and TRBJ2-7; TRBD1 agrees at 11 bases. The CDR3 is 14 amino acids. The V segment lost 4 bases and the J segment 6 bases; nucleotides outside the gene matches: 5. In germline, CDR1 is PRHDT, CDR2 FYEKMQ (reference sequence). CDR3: CASSYRDRGFEQYF. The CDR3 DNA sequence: TGTGCCAGCAGCTACCGGGACAGGGGGTTCGAGCAGTACTTC.

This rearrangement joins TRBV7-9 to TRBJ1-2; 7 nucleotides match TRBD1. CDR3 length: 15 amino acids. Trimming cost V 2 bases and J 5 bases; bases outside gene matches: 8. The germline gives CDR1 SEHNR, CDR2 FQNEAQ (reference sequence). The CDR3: CASSLFTRGIYGYTF. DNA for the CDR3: TGTGCCAGCAGCTTATTCACCAGGGGGATTTATGGCTACACCTTC. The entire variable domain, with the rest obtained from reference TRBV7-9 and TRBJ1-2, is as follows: DTGVSQNPRHKITKRGQNVTFRCDPISEHNRLYWYRQTLGQGPEFLTYFQNEAQLEKSRLLSDRFSAERPKGSFSTLEIQRTEQGDSAMYLCASSLFTRGIYGYTFGSGTRLTVV.

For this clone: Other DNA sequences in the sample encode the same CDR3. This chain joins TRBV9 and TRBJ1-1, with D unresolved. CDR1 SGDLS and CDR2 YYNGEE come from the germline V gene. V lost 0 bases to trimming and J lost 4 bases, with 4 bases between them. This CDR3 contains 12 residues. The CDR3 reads CASSVEGTEAFF. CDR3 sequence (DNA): TGTGCCAGCAGCGTAGAAGGCACTGAAGCTTTCTTT.

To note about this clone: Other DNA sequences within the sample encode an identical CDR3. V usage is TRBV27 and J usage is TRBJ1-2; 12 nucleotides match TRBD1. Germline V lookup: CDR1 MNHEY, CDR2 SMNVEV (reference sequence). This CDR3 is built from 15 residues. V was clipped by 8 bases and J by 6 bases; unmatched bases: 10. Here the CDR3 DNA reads TGTGCCAGCTCTTTAGGGACAGGGGGCAAAAATGGCTACACCTTC. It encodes CASSLGTGGKNGYTF.

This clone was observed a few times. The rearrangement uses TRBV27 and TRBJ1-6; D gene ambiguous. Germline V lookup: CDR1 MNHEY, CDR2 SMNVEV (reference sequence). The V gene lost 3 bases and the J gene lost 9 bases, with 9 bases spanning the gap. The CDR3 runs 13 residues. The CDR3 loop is CASSFDRISPLHF. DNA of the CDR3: TGTGCCAGCAGTTTCGATAGGATTTCACCCCTCCACTTT.